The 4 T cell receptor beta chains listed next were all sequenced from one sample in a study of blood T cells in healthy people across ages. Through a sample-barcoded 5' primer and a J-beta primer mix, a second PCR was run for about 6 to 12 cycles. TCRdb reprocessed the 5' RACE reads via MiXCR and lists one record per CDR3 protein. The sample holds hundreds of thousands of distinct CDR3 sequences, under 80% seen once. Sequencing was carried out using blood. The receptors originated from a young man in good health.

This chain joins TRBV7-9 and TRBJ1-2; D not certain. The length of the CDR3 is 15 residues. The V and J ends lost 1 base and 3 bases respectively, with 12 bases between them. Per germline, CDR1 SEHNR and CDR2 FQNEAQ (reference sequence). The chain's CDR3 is CASSLGAGPDYGYTF. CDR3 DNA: TGTGCCAGCAGCTTAGGGGCAGGCCCCGACTATGGCTACACCTTC.

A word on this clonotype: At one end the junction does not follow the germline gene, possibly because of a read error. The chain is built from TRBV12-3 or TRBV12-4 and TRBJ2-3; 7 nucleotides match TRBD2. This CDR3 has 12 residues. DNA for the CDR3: TGTGCCGGCAGCCTCCTAGCGGAGTCGCAGTATTTT. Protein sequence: CAGSLLAESQYF.

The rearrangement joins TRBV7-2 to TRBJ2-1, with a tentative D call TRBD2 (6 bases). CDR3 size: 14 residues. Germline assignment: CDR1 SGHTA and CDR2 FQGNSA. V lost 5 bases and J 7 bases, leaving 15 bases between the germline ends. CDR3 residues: CASSPHMGGNEQFF. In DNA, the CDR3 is TGTGCCAGCAGCCCCCACATGGGGGGTAATGAGCAGTTCTTC.

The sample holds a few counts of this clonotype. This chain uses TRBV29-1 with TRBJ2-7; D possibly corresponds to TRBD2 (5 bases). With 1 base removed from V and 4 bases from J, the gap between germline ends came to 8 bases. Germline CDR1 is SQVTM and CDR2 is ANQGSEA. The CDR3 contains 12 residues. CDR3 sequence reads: CSVEGTGYEQYF. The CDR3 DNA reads TGCAGCGTTGAAGGGACTGGTTACGAGCAGTACTTC.